This T cell receptor (beta chain) was obtained from a study of T cells in narcolepsy. Overall study results and limits: Comparing one patient's CSF and blood CD4+ clonotypes highlighted HCRT- and TRIB2-specific autoreactive clonotypes.

Notes on this clone: Its specificity is unknown.

The table came from immunoSEQ multiplex PCR; TCRdb's copy has only in-frame clones and leaves some out. The sample yields under 11,000 clones, approximately 70% seen once. Specimen: CD45RA- memory CD8+ T cells from PBMCs. This TCR derives from a human donor with narcolepsy.

Here the CDR3 DNA reads TGTGCCAGCAGCTCATCGGGGGGGCGGTCCTACAATGAGCAGTTCTTC. Its translation: CASSSSGGRSYNEQFF. The chain is built from TRBV9 and TRBJ2-1; 8 positions match TRBD2. The junction had 7 bases not matched to a gene; V was cut back by 4 bases and J by 1 base. Germline V gene lookup returns CDR1 SGDLS and CDR2 YYNGEE. The CDR3 runs 16 residues.